This TCR beta chain originates from a study of CD8+ T cells in alopecia areata (dated by TCRdb to 2016 to 2018). With respect to the entire study: Treated patients were enrolled in an open-label pilot trial of oral tofacitinib, 5 to 10 mg twice daily, for moderate-to-severe alopecia areata. RNA was obtained with the PAXgene miRNA kit for fixed scalp, the miRNeasy kit for PBMCs, and the RNeasy kit for mouse skin. On the human side, TCRbeta sequencing was run on scalp tissue and on sorted CD4+ and CD8+ peripheral blood T cells from healthy controls and from alopecia areata patients with either patchy or totalis/universalis disease. immunoSEQ multiplex PCR using 35 Vbeta forward primers and 13 Jbeta reverse primers was used to amplify TCRbeta CDR3 regions. In both human patients and the C3H/HeJ mouse model, the study applied high-throughput TCRbeta sequencing to look at T cell clonal expansion in alopecia areata. Disease severity in treated patients was measured with the SALT score, which quantifies the percentage of affected scalp surface area. Tofacitinib was given for 6 to 18 months, followed by 6 months of follow-up off drug to assess delayed response and recurrence. Clonality in the scalp was compared among normal scalp (n=4), patchy alopecia areata scalp (n=8), and alopecia totalis/universalis scalp (n=8). Patients on tofacitinib were biopsied at baseline and after 4 and 24 weeks of treatment, and several of the patients also had a later scalp biopsy. Broad study findings and their caveats: Unlike mouse skin, which is dominated by gammadelta T cells, normal human skin has resident alphabeta T cells that are also sequenced, and this complicates analysis of the scalp TCR repertoire. Tofacitinib significantly decreased scalp clonality and the number of expanded CD8+ clones among the top 100 scalp clones. TCR sequences shared between patients were less clear than in mice, possibly partly because of HLA diversity in the patient population. Many expanded lesional clones persisted in scalp and blood during tofacitinib treatment, which may partly explain relapse after stopping treatment. The treated cohort was small, with a single nonresponder, so links between baseline CD8+ expansion and response need larger studies. Compared with normal scalp, lesional scalp had higher clonality and more expanded CD8+ clones, particularly in alopecia totalis/universalis, a pattern that suggests antigenic drive.

CDR1 and CDR2 are read off the germline V gene (reference sequence) as MNHEY and SMNVEV. V loses 5 bases, J loses 2 bases, and the germline ends lie 18 bases apart. From the cysteine through the phenylalanine, the CDR3 covers 16 amino acids. Just CDR3 DNA is preserved here, 48 bases in frame from base 1. The method was the immunoSEQ multiplex PCR assay. To provide template for TCR sequencing, every sample had RNA extracted and reverse transcribed into cDNA. SuperScript III was used to make first-strand cDNA, primed with a 2:1 mix of oligo-dT and random hexamers. A synthetic immune receptor repertoire was used to assess amplification bias, and residual bias was removed computationally. The authors processed their data as follows. Raw reads were preprocessed to remove errors, and CDR3 was defined by IMGT conventions from the conserved cysteine to phenylalanine. Clonality was computed as 1 minus the Shannon entropy, with the entropy normalized by log2 of the number of productive unique TCRs. Whether each scalp clone was CD4 or CD8 was inferred by checking scalp TCRbeta sequences against the CD4 and CD8 repertoires from sorted blood. In TCRdb, the immuneACCESS table is reduced to in-frame sequences with V and J assigned. These tables do not hold every clone; where another copy was compared, an unresolved V gene accounts for under half, and the others remain unexplained. V, J and clone size derive from that table, while D and trimming were established from the DNA sequence. The sample table records a few hundred thousand clones; approximately 65% of these occur just once. Around 1.3% of the sample comes from the top ten.

Comments on this clone: Its antigen specificity is not known. Base quality data are lacking; no much larger clone is found one base away.

The treatment or condition label of this sample denotes: oral pan-JAK inhibitor, 5-10 mg twice daily. Peripheral blood and lesional scalp punch biopsies were obtained from patients with alopecia areata. After PBMCs were isolated by density centrifugation and stained for CD3, CD4 and CD8, a FACSAria was used to sort CD4+ and CD8+ T cells. The chain employs TRBV27 and TRBJ1-2; a tentative D call is TRBD1 (5 bases match). Sequences were derived from CD4+ T cells sorted from blood, sampled between weeks 43 and 45, from a patient treated with tofacitinib. This TCR came from a human donor with alopecia areata. CDR3 sequence: CASSALTGVGNYGYTF. The DNA sequence follows: TGTGCCAGCAGTGCCCTAACGGGGGTAGGGAACTATGGCTACACCTTC.